Each of the 21 T cell receptor beta chains below was sequenced from the same sample in a study of blood T cell repertoires in COVID-19. The protocol was immunoSEQ multiplex PCR, while the TCRdb copy is restricted to in-frame clones and leaves out a portion. The table records about 63,000 clones, 65% to 85% of them present only once. The specimen sequenced was PBMCs or T cells enriched from blood (not recorded which). These receptor sequences come from a woman aged 40 to 50 with acute COVID-19.

The chain is built from TRBV7-8 and TRBJ1-2; no firm D call. The CDR3 covers 14 residues. V gave up 5 bases and J gave up 7 bases, with 17 bases separating them. Germline-derived CDR1 and CDR2 are SGHVS and FQNEAQ. The CDR3 loop is CASSLGVREGGYTF. CDR3 DNA sequence: TGTGCCAGCAGCCTCGGGGTCCGGGAGGGTGGCTACACCTTC.

Only a few counts were recorded for this clone. This sequence joins TRBV7-2 and TRBJ1-4; possibly TRBD1 for D (5 bases). V lost 4 bases, J lost 11 bases, and 14 bases lay in between. CDR3 length: 13 residues. Per the germline V gene, CDR1 is SGHTA and CDR2 is FQGNSA. The CDR3 here is CASSWAREDKLFF. CDR3 bases: TGTGCCAGCAGCTGGGCCAGGGAGGACAAACTGTTTTTT. The full variable domain, in which reference TRBV7-2 and TRBJ1-4 provide the parts outside the CDR3, is GAGVSQSPSNKVTEKGKDVELRCDPISGHTALYWYRQSLGQGLEFLIYFQGNSAPDKSGLPSDRFSAERTGGSVSTLTIQRTQQEDSAVYLCASSWAREDKLFFGSGTQLSVL.

The chain is built from TRBV3-1 (or the pseudogene TRBV3-2) and TRBJ2-3; 9 bases line up with TRBD2. V was pared by 2 bases and J by 1 base, with 1 base of the junction left unmatched. The CDR3 consists of 15 residues. Germline CDR1 and CDR2: LGHDT and YNNKEL (reference sequence). The CDR3 sequence is CASSQQRGGTDTQYF. CDR3 coding DNA: TGTGCCAGCAGCCAACAGCGGGGGGGCACAGATACGCAGTATTTT.

The rearrangement links TRBV5-1 to TRBJ2-2, with TRBD2 identical over 8 bases. The V and J ends lost 4 bases and 0 bases, in that order; junction bases with no gene match: 20. This CDR3 is 21 amino acids long. CDR1 and CDR2 from the germline V gene are SGHRS and YFSETQ. The CDR3 reads CASSTPQGSGIGFANTGELFF. CDR3 nucleotides: TGCGCCAGCAGCACACCCCAGGGTAGCGGGATTGGATTCGCGAACACCGGGGAGCTGTTTTTT.

The chain couples TRBV6-5 to TRBJ2-7; 12 bases are shared with TRBD2. The germline CDR1 and CDR2 sequences are MNHEY and SVGAGI. CDR3 length: 16 amino acids. The trim removed 4 bases at V and 2 bases at J, leaving 6 bases unmatched. CDR3 residues: CASSSSRLAGAYEQYF. For the CDR3, the DNA is TGTGCCAGCAGTTCATCTAGACTAGCGGGGGCCTACGAGCAGTACTTC.

The V and J genes are TRBV13 and TRBJ2-7, with D possibly matching TRBD2 (5 bases). The CDR3 is 18 amino acids. CDR1 and CDR2 from the germline V gene are PRHDT and FYEKMQ (reference sequence). The V and J ends lost 2 bases and 2 bases respectively, with 22 bases between them. Here the CDR3 reads CASSLRPQQADFPYEQYF. CDR3 sequence (DNA): TGTGCCAGCAGCTTACGGCCCCAACAAGCGGATTTCCCCTACGAGCAGTACTTC.

The rearrangement uses TRBV2 and TRBJ1-6; D is unclear. Trimming took off 4 bases at V and 10 bases at J, with 8 bases between the two ends. The CDR3 loop spans 12 amino acids. CDR1 is SNHLY and CDR2 is FYNNEI in the germline V gene. The CDR3 DNA is TGTGCCAGCAGTGTGTTGAGGTCACCCCTCCACTTT. Encoded protein: CASSVLRSPLHF.

The J gene is TRBJ1-5, the V gene TRBV11-2; D gene unclear. The V and J ends lost 5 bases and 11 bases respectively, with 22 bases between them. The CDR3 is made up of 15 amino acids. Per the germline V gene, CDR1 is SGHAT and CDR2 is FQNNGV. CDR3 sequence reads: CASSLSKGDGVAQHF. The DNA for the CDR3 is TGTGCCAGCAGCCTTAGTAAGGGCGACGGGGTTGCCCAGCATTTT.

V is TRBV27 and J is TRBJ1-4, with TRBD1 as a possible D gene (5 bases). This CDR3 is 17 amino acids long. Trimming took off 3 bases at V and 5 bases at J, with 19 bases between the two ends. Germline V lookup: CDR1 MNHEY, CDR2 SMNVEV (reference sequence). CDR3 in amino acids: CASSFLPPGMLNEKLFF. In nucleotides, the CDR3 is TGTGCCAGCAGTTTTCTTCCCCCAGGGATGTTGAATGAAAAACTGTTTTTT.

The V gene is TRBV3-1 (or the pseudogene TRBV3-2), the J gene TRBJ1-1; D unclear. This CDR3 is built from 13 residues. Germline V lookup: CDR1 LGHDT, CDR2 YNNKEL (reference sequence). V lost 0 bases to trimming and J lost 7 bases, with 9 bases between them. As DNA, the CDR3 is TGTGCCAGCAGCCAAGATATTCTAGGTGAAGCTTTCTTT. This encodes CASSQDILGEAFF.

In this sample, this clone turned up a few times. V gene TRBV7-9 combines with J gene TRBJ2-1; D possibly corresponds to TRBD2 (6 bases). There are 15 residues in the CDR3. V was clipped by 3 bases and J by 3 bases, with 12 bases between them. From germline, CDR1 is SEHNR and CDR2 FQNEAQ (reference sequence). CDR3 coding DNA: TGTGCCAGCAGCTTGGTACGGGGGAGCTACAATGAGCAGTTCTTC. Translated: CASSLVRGSYNEQFF.

The rearrangement links TRBV11-3 to TRBJ2-3; 8 bases are shared with TRBD2. V lost 4 bases and J lost 4; bases outside the gene matches: 4. CDR1 is SGHNT and CDR2 is YENEEA in the germline V gene. This CDR3 has 14 residues. The CDR3 bases are TGTGCCAGCAGCTACGGGGGGGAGTCAGATACGCAGTATTTT. It translates to CASSYGGESDTQYF.

The J gene is TRBJ2-3, the V gene TRBV5-8; 7 nucleotides match TRBD1. The V and J ends lost 3 bases and 3 bases, in that order; junction bases with no gene match: 13. The CDR3 is 17 residues long. CDR1 SGHTS and CDR2 YDEGEE come from the germline V gene. The DNA for the CDR3 is TGTGCCAGCAGCTGGGCCCGGGCAGGGGGTGCGACAGATACGCAGTATTTT. Translating it yields CASSWARAGGATDTQYF.

The J gene is TRBJ1-5, the V gene TRBV15; D is unresolved. Germline V CDR1 and CDR2: LNHNV, YYDKDF (reference sequence). Trimming stripped 5 bases from V and 4 bases from J, with 18 bases between. The length of the CDR3 is 16 residues. The CDR3 sequence is CATSGGEPRFNQPQHF. DNA for the CDR3: TGTGCCACCAGCGGTGGTGAGCCCAGGTTTAATCAGCCCCAGCATTTT.

The V and J genes are TRBV27 and TRBJ2-5, with TRBD2 matching over 8 bases. V dropped 6 bases and J dropped 1; count of bases not matched to a gene: 10. From germline, CDR1 is MNHEY and CDR2 SMNVEV (reference sequence). This CDR3 comprises 16 residues. CDR3 bases: TGTGCCAGCAGATCATGGACTAGCACCTCCCAAGAGACCCAGTACTTC. Translation gives CASRSWTSTSQETQYF.

The J gene is TRBJ2-7, the V gene TRBV29-1; the D is unclear. CDR1 is SQVTM and CDR2 is ANQGSEA in the germline V gene. This CDR3 has 13 amino acids. Deletions cut 4 bases from V and 6 bases from J, with 16 bases between. The CDR3 DNA is TGCAGCGTTGCCGATTCCCGGTGGTCCGAGCAGTACGTC. Its translation is CSVADSRWSEQYV.

The gene calls are TRBV19 and TRBJ2-6, with D possibly TRBD1 on 6 matching bases. The CDR3 length is 18 residues. The V end was cut by 4 bases, the J end by 2 bases, with 18 bases between. CDR1 LNHDA and CDR2 SQIVND come from the germline V gene (reference sequence). CDR3 protein: CASSTLRDTAAGANVLTF. DNA of the CDR3: TGTGCCAGTAGTACTCTCCGGGACACAGCTGCTGGGGCCAACGTCCTGACTTTC.

This clone occurred a few times. The chain uses TRBV7-2 and TRBJ1-4; 7 bases fit TRBD1. From germline, CDR1 is SGHTA and CDR2 FQGNSA. Unmatched junction bases numbered 10, after V lost 5 bases and J lost 7 bases. This CDR3 region has 15 residues. The chain's CDR3 is CASSPQGMYFEKLFF. CDR3 DNA: TGTGCCAGCAGCCCACAGGGGATGTATTTTGAAAAACTGTTTTTT. The complete variable domain, with remaining parts taken from reference TRBV7-2 and TRBJ1-4, reads GAGVSQSPSNKVTEKGKDVELRCDPISGHTALYWYRQSLGQGLEFLIYFQGNSAPDKSGLPSDRFSAERTGGSVSTLTIQRTQQEDSAVYLCASSPQGMYFEKLFFGSGTQLSVL.

The genes are TRBV3-1 (or the pseudogene TRBV3-2) and TRBJ1-2; D is ambiguous. V lost 2 bases and J lost 5, with 12 bases in between. CDR1 and CDR2 (germline): LGHDT, YNNKEL (reference sequence). This CDR3 is built from 14 residues. Here the CDR3 reads CASSQRPARYGYTF. CDR3 in DNA: TGTGCCAGCAGCCAAAGGCCAGCTAGGTATGGCTACACCTTC.

This chain uses TRBV29-1 with TRBJ1-1; 8 positions match TRBD1. The J segment lost 0 bases and the V segment lost 6 bases, leaving 3 bases of the junction unmatched. The CDR3 contains 13 residues. Germline V gives CDR1 SQVTM, CDR2 ANQGSEA. The CDR3 loop reads CSVATGVNTEAFF. For the CDR3, the DNA is TGCAGCGTCGCGACAGGGGTGAACACTGAAGCTTTCTTT.

A few counts support this clone. The chain has TRBV28 and TRBJ2-7, with D possibly matching TRBD2 (6 bases). V lost 6 bases to trimming and J lost 3 bases, with 15 bases between them. The CDR3 spans 14 residues. The germline CDR1 and CDR2 sequences are MDHEN and SYDVKM. The CDR3, as DNA: TGTGCCAGCAGAGTAGGGAGGAAGGACTACGAGCAGTACTTC. Its protein is CASRVGRKDYEQYF.